A single sample gave rise to the 26 T cell receptor beta chains below, sequenced in a study of blood T cell repertoires in COVID-19. Profiling relied on immunoSEQ multiplex PCR, and the TCRdb table lists in-frame clones only, not all of them. Of around 170,000 clones listed, 70% to 85% are singletons. The sample comprised PBMCs or T cells enriched from blood (not recorded which). The origin of the receptors is a man aged 50 to 60 who had recovered from COVID-19.

This sequence joins TRBV5-4 and TRBJ1-1; 7 nucleotides agree with TRBD1. The CDR3 runs 15 residues. CDR1 and CDR2 from the germline V gene are SGHNT and YYREEE (reference sequence). V lost 5 bases, J lost 6 bases, and 13 bases stayed unmatched. DNA of the CDR3: TGTGCCAGCAGTTACCAGGGGGTGCTGCGGGCTGAAGCTTTCTTT. Translating it yields CASSYQGVLRAEAFF.

CDR3 loop: CASSGLLTSSSYEQYF. The DNA for the CDR3 is TGTGCCAGTAGTGGGCTTTTGACTAGTTCCTCCTACGAGCAGTACTTC. The rearrangement joins TRBV19 to TRBJ2-7, with TRBD2 as a possible D gene (6 bases). CDR3 length equals 16 residues. V was clipped by 5 bases and J by 0 bases, with 17 bases between them. Per the germline V gene, CDR1 is LNHDA and CDR2 is SQIVND (reference sequence).

This sequence joins TRBV4-1 and TRBJ1-6; D gene uncertain. The V gene's germline CDR1 is MGHRA and CDR2 YSYEKL. The CDR3 has 15 amino acids. Trimming took off 0 bases at V and 9 bases at J, with 12 bases between the two ends. CDR3 in DNA: TGCGCCAGCAGCCAAGAAGAGGGTGGGAGTTCACCCCTCCACTTT. It yields the protein CASSQEEGGSSPLHF.

The chain joins TRBV28 to TRBJ1-5; D is ambiguous. The CDR3 sequence is 12 residues long. The V end was cut by 7 bases, the J end by 9 bases, with 13 bases between. Looked up from germline, CDR1 is MDHEN and CDR2 is SYDVKM. The CDR3 bases are TGTGCCAGCACCATTACCCGAGGGCCCCAGCATTTT. Translation: CASTITRGPQHF.

For the CDR3, the DNA is TGTGCCAGCAGACAGGCTAGGGATGAAAAACTGTTTTTT. This gives the protein CASRQARDEKLFF. V gene TRBV2 combines with J gene TRBJ1-4; D perhaps matches TRBD1 (5 bases). The germline CDR1 and CDR2 sequences are SNHLY and FYNNEI. Deletions cut 6 bases from V and 6 bases from J, with 11 bases between. CDR3 length equals 13 residues.

The J gene is TRBJ2-6, the V gene TRBV10-3; 7 bases match TRBD2. The CDR3 length is 16 residues. Germline V CDR1 and CDR2: ENHRY, SYGVKD. Trimming at V came to 6 bases and at J to 0 bases, leaving 5 bases not matched to a gene. CDR3 DNA: TGTGCCATCAGCCCCGGGACTACCTCTGGGGCCAACGTCCTGACTTTC. It codes for CAISPGTTSGANVLTF.

The rearrangement uses TRBV19 and TRBJ1-5, with a weak D call TRBD1 (5 bases). The CDR3 has 15 residues. The germline V gene has CDR1 LNHDA and CDR2 SQIVND (reference sequence). V dropped 6 bases and J dropped 6 bases, with 18 bases sitting between them. For the CDR3, the DNA is TGTGCCAGTAGGTTGGGCAGGGATTTAAGTCAGCCCCAGCATTTT. Amino acids: CASRLGRDLSQPQHF.

This clone was seen only once. The J gene is TRBJ2-5, the V gene TRBV13, with D possibly TRBD2 on 5 matching bases. CDR1 PRHDT and CDR2 FYEKMQ come from the germline V gene (reference sequence). V lost 0 bases and J lost 7, with 18 bases in between. This CDR3 is built from 16 residues. The CDR3 protein is CASSLGNGVPPSTQYF. The CDR3 DNA reads TGTGCCAGCAGCTTAGGGAACGGGGTGCCCCCATCGACCCAGTACTTC.

The rearrangement joins TRBV5-1 to TRBJ1-6; D is perhaps TRBD1 (5 bases). Deletions cut 0 bases from V and 13 bases from J, with 14 bases between. This CDR3 spans 14 amino acids. CDR1 SGHRS and CDR2 YFSETQ come from the germline V gene. The CDR3, as DNA: TGCGCCAGCAGCTTGGGTGGGGGGAATAGGCCCCTCCACTTT. This sequence encodes CASSLGGGNRPLHF.

The CDR3 reads CASSLSLVSDTGELFF. In DNA, the CDR3 is TGTGCCAGCAGTTTATCTCTTGTTTCCGACACCGGGGAGCTGTTTTTT. The chain combines TRBV27 with TRBJ2-2, with D hard to call. The germline V and J ends were trimmed by 0 bases and 3 bases, with 11 bases remaining between them. CDR1 is MNHEY and CDR2 is SMNVEV in the germline V gene (reference sequence). CDR3 length equals 16 residues.

The chain uses TRBV7-8 and TRBJ2-7, with D perhaps TRBD1 (6 bases). Germline loops: CDR1 SGHVS, CDR2 FQNEAQ. The CDR3 length is 16 residues. V was trimmed by 5 bases and J by 7 bases, leaving 24 bases between them. CDR3 DNA: TGTGCCAGCAGCCCCGTCCAGGGCGCAGGGGTCCAAGAGCAGTACTTC. Protein sequence: CASSPVQGAGVQEQYF.

The chain employs TRBV7-9 and TRBJ1-1; maybe TRBD1 (6 bases). Trimming stripped 5 bases from V and 0 bases from J, with 10 bases between. Germline V CDR1 and CDR2: SEHNR, FQNEAQ (reference sequence). The CDR3 spans 14 residues. The chain's CDR3 is CASSPGTLNTEAFF. CDR3 DNA sequence: TGTGCCAGCAGCCCAGGGACACTGAACACTGAAGCTTTCTTT. Drawing the rest from reference TRBV7-9 and TRBJ1-1, the complete variable domain is DTGVSQNPRHKITKRGQNVTFRCDPISEHNRLYWYRQTLGQGPEFLTYFQNEAQLEKSRLLSDRFSAERPKGSFSTLEIQRTEQGDSAMYLCASSPGTLNTEAFFGQGTRLTVV.

The chain is built from TRBV10-3 and TRBJ2-5; 9 nucleotides match TRBD1. CDR1 ENHRY and CDR2 SYGVKD come from the germline V gene. Germline trimming cut 6 bases from V and 5 bases from J; bases unmatched to any gene: 7. There are 14 residues in the CDR3. This CDR3 reads CAISRTGVGETQYF. The CDR3, as DNA: TGTGCCATCAGCCGGACAGGGGTGGGGGAGACCCAGTACTTC.

The chain combines TRBV7-8 with TRBJ1-6, with D unclear. The ends were cut back, 0 bases at V and 1 base at J, with 19 bases in the middle. CDR1 is SGHVS, CDR2 FQNEAQ, per germline. The CDR3 runs 20 residues. For the CDR3, the DNA is TGTGCCAGCAGCTTAGCGTCGTCAGTATCGGGTTCGTCCTATAATTCACCCCTCCACTTT. It translates to CASSLASSVSGSSYNSPLHF.

Comment on this clone: A junction end diverges from the germline sequence, so it may reflect a read error. This chain links TRBV2 with TRBJ1-1, with D uncertain. Germline lookup yields CDR1 SNHLY and CDR2 FYNNEI. The CDR3 extends over 12 amino acids. CDR3 in amino acids: CASAIGGTEAFF. Here the CDR3 DNA reads TGCGCCAGCGCGATCGGAGGCACTGAAGCTTTCTTT.

This clone was seen a single time. V is TRBV15 and J is TRBJ2-1; a possible D gene is TRBD2 (5 bases). This CDR3 has 16 amino acids. V lost 3 bases to trimming and J lost 0 bases, with 12 bases between them. From germline, CDR1 is LNHNV and CDR2 YYDKDF (reference sequence). The CDR3 sequence: CATSRVIARSYNEQFF. DNA of the CDR3: TGTGCCACCAGCAGGGTTATAGCGCGCTCCTACAATGAGCAGTTCTTC.

The V call is TRBV14, the J call TRBJ2-7; 12 bases fit TRBD1. This CDR3 has 17 amino acids. Germline trimming cut 2 bases from V and 9 bases from J; bases unmatched to any gene: 14. Germline V gives CDR1 SGHDN, CDR2 FVKESK. The CDR3 DNA follows: TGTGCCAGCAGCCAATCTTCAGAGGGACAGGGGGCTCTAGGGCAGTACTTC. This translates into CASSQSSEGQGALGQYF. The full variable domain, its missing parts supplied by reference TRBV14 and TRBJ2-7, is EAGVTQFPSHSVIEKGQTVTLRCDPISGHDNLYWYRRVMGKEIKFLLHFVKESKQDESGMPNNRFLAERTGGTYSTLKVQPAELEDSGVYFCASSQSSEGQGALGQYFGPGTRLTVT.

The chain carries TRBV7-6 and TRBJ1-2; the match to TRBD1 covers 9 bases. There are 14 residues in the CDR3. Unmatched junction bases numbered 3, after V lost 0 bases and J lost 7 bases. The germline V gene has CDR1 SGHVS and CDR2 FNYEAQ. The chain's CDR3 is CASSLAGTGSGYTF. The CDR3 DNA reads as TGTGCCAGCAGCTTAGCCGGGACAGGGTCTGGCTACACCTTC.

The rearrangement uses TRBV19 and TRBJ2-1, with TRBD2 identical over 12 bases. In germline, CDR1 is LNHDA, CDR2 SQIVND (reference sequence). CDR3 length: 17 amino acids. With 3 bases clipped from V and 0 bases from J, the junction kept 3 bases outside the gene matches. The DNA for the CDR3 is TGTGCCAGTAGTATCAGGACTAGCGGGACCTCCTACAATGAGCAGTTCTTC. Protein: CASSIRTSGTSYNEQFF.

The chain uses TRBV12-3 or TRBV12-4 and TRBJ1-5; no clear D. V was shortened by 5 bases and J by 7 bases, with 9 bases between the two germline ends. CDR3 length equals 12 residues. CDR3 DNA: TGTGCCAGCAGTCCCCTCGGGCAGCCCCAGCATTTT. Translating gives CASSPLGQPQHF.

The rearrangement uses TRBV5-1 and TRBJ2-1, with TRBD1 matching 8 bases. There are 13 residues in the CDR3. Germline V lookup: CDR1 SGHRS, CDR2 YFSETQ. V shed 4 bases, J shed 10 bases, and the junction held 7 bases outside the gene matches. The CDR3 DNA follows: TGCGCCAGCAGCCCGGACAGGGTTAGGGAGCAGTTCTTC. It encodes CASSPDRVREQFF. Supplemented by reference TRBV5-1 and TRBJ2-1, the full variable domain reads KAGVTQTPRYLIKTRGQQVTLSCSPISGHRSVSWYQQTPGQGLQFLFEYFSETQRNKGNFPGRFSGRQFSNSRSEMNVSTLELGDSALYLCASSPDRVREQFFGPGTRLTVL.

The J gene is TRBJ2-2, the V gene TRBV3-1 (or the pseudogene TRBV3-2); 9 bases fit TRBD1. CDR1 and CDR2 from the germline V gene are LGHDT and YNNKEL (reference sequence). CDR3 length equals 15 residues. V shed 1 base, J shed 6 bases, and the junction held 3 bases outside the gene matches. CDR3 DNA sequence: TGTGCCAGCAGCCAAGGACAGGGGGTGTCCGGGGAGCTGTTTTTT. Translated: CASSQGQGVSGELFF.

In the case of this clone: Distinct nucleotide sequences in the sample also encode this CDR3. The chain uses TRBV5-1 and TRBJ2-1; 8 nucleotides align to TRBD2. The V gene end was trimmed by 4 bases and the J gene end by 4 bases; junction bases not matched to a gene: 7. Germline CDR1 reads SGHRS; CDR2 reads YFSETQ. There are 15 residues in the CDR3. In DNA form, the CDR3 reads TGCGCCAGCAGCCCGGGGGGGGGCGCGTACAATGAGCAGTTCTTC. Translating gives CASSPGGGAYNEQFF.

The chain links TRBV6-5 to TRBJ1-2; D is perhaps TRBD1 (6 bases). The CDR3 has 15 amino acids. CDR1 MNHEY and CDR2 SVGAGI come from the germline V gene. V was cut by 6 bases and J by 2 bases, with 16 bases left in between. The CDR3 nucleotides are TGTGCCAGCAGCAAGGACAGCCCGGGGAACTATGGCTACACCTTC. Translated: CASSKDSPGNYGYTF.

The chain recombines TRBV4-3 with TRBJ1-4; D remains ambiguous. The V end lost 1 base, the J end lost 7 bases, and 13 bases lay between the germline ends. This CDR3 has 15 residues. The germline V gene encodes CDR1 LGHNA and CDR2 YSLEER. CDR3 loop: CASSQVIGSGEKLFF. DNA of the CDR3: TGCGCCAGCAGCCAAGTGATAGGATCAGGTGAAAAACTGTTTTTT.

The chain has TRBV7-8 and TRBJ2-1; 7 bases match TRBD2. The V gene's germline CDR1 is SGHVS and CDR2 FQNEAQ. The CDR3 loop spans 19 amino acids. J lost 0 bases, V lost 5 bases, and 16 bases had no gene match. CDR3 DNA: TGTGCCAGCAGCGCCGGACTAGTCGGGGGAATAAGCTCCTACAATGAGCAGTTCTTC. Protein product: CASSAGLVGGISSYNEQFF.